Following are 24 T cell receptor beta chains from one sample sequenced in a study of somatic mutations in cytotoxic T cells in rheumatoid arthritis. The table came from immunoSEQ multiplex PCR; TCRdb's copy has only in-frame clones and leaves some out. The data show some 38,000 clones, roughly four fifths seen once. Sample: CD8+ T cells sorted from blood. The source of these receptors is a man between 35 and 55 years old in good health.

This chain connects TRBV7-9 to TRBJ1-4; 8 bases fit TRBD1. This CDR3 region has 14 residues. Trimming took 8 bases from V and 5 from J; bases not matched to a gene: 7. The germline V gene encodes CDR1 SEHNR and CDR2 FQNEAQ (reference sequence). The CDR3 loop reads CASRIGQGNEKLFF. CDR3 nucleotide sequence: TGTGCCAGCCGCATTGGACAGGGCAATGAAAAACTGTTTTTT.

The chain is built from TRBV7-2 and TRBJ2-1, with D tentatively TRBD1 (5 bases). Germline CDR1 and CDR2: SGHTA and FQGNSA. CDR3 size: 14 residues. The V end was cut by 1 base, the J end by 6 bases, with 10 bases between. In DNA form, the CDR3 reads TGTGCCAGCAGCTTAGGGGGCGCAGGCAATGAGCAGTTCTTC. It translates to CASSLGGAGNEQFF.

The rearrangement links TRBV28 to TRBJ1-1; D may be TRBD1 (5 bases). This CDR3 has 16 residues. Per the germline V gene, CDR1 is MDHEN and CDR2 is SYDVKM. The ends were cut back, 3 bases at V and 5 bases at J, with 19 bases in the middle. The DNA of the CDR3 is TGTGCCAGCAGTTTCAGGGACGCTAACTCGCAGACTGAAGCTTTCTTT. It encodes CASSFRDANSQTEAFF.

Regarding this clone: A read error may account for a junction end that differs from germline. This chain connects TRBV2 to TRBJ2-7; the D gene is possibly TRBD2 (5 bases). Germline V gene lookup returns CDR1 SNHLY and CDR2 FYNNEI. The CDR3 totals 17 residues. The CDR3 DNA reads TGTGCCAGCACTGAACCCTCGAGCGGCCCCAACTCCTACGAGCAGTACTTC. Its protein is CASTEPSSGPNSYEQYF.

The V call is TRBV9, the J call TRBJ2-1; 10 bases are a match to TRBD2. This CDR3 comprises 14 residues. Per germline, CDR1 SGDLS and CDR2 YYNGEE. Unmatched junction bases numbered 3, after V lost 2 bases and J lost 7 bases. The CDR3 protein is CASSVWTSGNEQFF. The CDR3 region has the DNA TGTGCCAGCAGCGTTTGGACTAGCGGAAATGAGCAGTTCTTC.

The table lists this clone with a count of one. V is TRBV6-5 and J is TRBJ1-2; possible D gene TRBD1, 6 bases. Trimming shortened V by 0 bases and J by 8 bases, and 16 bases separated the two germline ends. The CDR3 totals 15 residues. Looked up from germline, CDR1 is MNHEY and CDR2 is SVGAGI. The CDR3 DNA reads TGTGCCAGCAGTTACTCGTCAACAGGGAACTCGGGCTACACCTTC. Its translation is CASSYSSTGNSGYTF.

J is TRBJ1-2 and V is TRBV7-9; unclear D gene. Trimming stripped 4 bases from V and 0 bases from J, with 9 bases between. The CDR3 is 14 residues long. The germline V gene encodes CDR1 SEHNR and CDR2 FQNEAQ (reference sequence). CDR3 in amino acids: CASSSLTANYGYTF. Here the CDR3 DNA reads TGTGCCAGCAGCTCCCTCACTGCTAACTATGGCTACACCTTC.

V gene TRBV6-5 combines with J gene TRBJ2-5, with a tentative D call TRBD1 (5 bases). The CDR3 extends over 14 amino acids. V gave up 5 bases and J gave up 3 bases, with 13 bases separating them. Germline V CDR1 and CDR2: MNHEY, SVGAGI. CDR3 DNA sequence: TGTGCCAGCAGTCCCGACAGTGCCAAAGAGACCCAGTACTTC. It specifies CASSPDSAKETQYF.

V and J are TRBV5-8 and TRBJ2-7; D may match TRBD1 or TRBD2 (5 bases each). There are 15 residues in the CDR3. With 5 bases removed from V and 4 bases from J, the gap between germline ends came to 19 bases. Germline loops: CDR1 SGHTS, CDR2 YDEGEE. CDR3 amino acids: CASSSSEGIGYEQYF. The CDR3 DNA reads as TGTGCCAGCAGTTCTTCCGAGGGGATCGGATACGAGCAGTACTTC. Complete variable domain (other parts from reference TRBV5-8 and TRBJ2-7): EAGVTQSPTHLIKTRGQQATLRCSPISGHTSVYWYQQALGLGLQFLLWYDEGEERNRGNFPPRFSGRQFPNYSSELNVNALELEDSALYLCASSSSEGIGYEQYFGPGTRLTVT.

The J gene is TRBJ2-7, the V gene TRBV10-3; maybe TRBD2 (6 bases). The V end was cut by 1 base, the J end by 6 bases, with 13 bases between. Germline CDR1 ENHRY, CDR2 SYGVKD. The CDR3 loop spans 14 amino acids. CDR3 sequence: CAISEWGESIEQYF. The CDR3, as DNA: TGTGCCATCAGTGAGTGGGGGGAGTCGATCGAGCAGTACTTC.

The count of this clone is one. The gene calls are TRBV6-5 and TRBJ2-2, with 7 bases identical to TRBD1. The ends lost 4 bases at V and 1 base at J; junction bases unmatched: 6. The germline V gene has CDR1 MNHEY and CDR2 SVGAGI. The CDR3 is 16 amino acids. Written as DNA, the CDR3 is TGTGCCAGCAGTTTCACCCGGGACAGGAACACCGGGGAGCTGTTTTTT. Translating it yields CASSFTRDRNTGELFF.

The chain uses TRBV29-1 and TRBJ1-1, with 10 bases that match TRBD1. Trimming cost V 3 bases and J 9 bases; bases outside gene matches: 1. CDR3 length: 11 residues. Germline V gene sequence: CDR1 SQVTM, CDR2 ANQGSEA. The chain's CDR3 is CSVEGQGKAFF. The CDR3, as DNA: TGCAGCGTTGAGGGACAGGGGAAAGCTTTCTTT.

A single count supports this clone. This rearrangement joins TRBV28 to TRBJ1-2; maybe TRBD1 (5 bases). The germline V gene encodes CDR1 MDHEN and CDR2 SYDVKM. CDR3 length: 12 amino acids. The germline V and J ends were trimmed by 5 bases and 5 bases, with 9 bases remaining between them. CDR3 nucleotides: TGTGCCAGCAGTCCACGACAGTATGGCTACACCTTC. This translates into CASSPRQYGYTF.

This CDR3 reads CASTYGTGYSEQYF. The CDR3 coding sequence is TGTGCCAGCACCTACGGGACAGGTTACAGCGAGCAGTACTTC. This chain connects TRBV5-6 to TRBJ2-7; 8 bases agree with TRBD1. From germline, CDR1 is SGHDT and CDR2 YYEEEE. After removal of 6 bases from V and 6 bases from J, the junction contained 11 bases not matched to a gene. The CDR3 is 14 residues long.

The chain joins TRBV5-1 to TRBJ2-1; D gene unclear. The CDR3 has 16 residues. V lost 4 bases and J lost 7, with 21 bases in between. Per the germline V gene, CDR1 is SGHRS and CDR2 is YFSETQ. The CDR3 region is CASSERPLVRSNEQFF. The CDR3 nucleotides are TGCGCCAGCAGCGAGCGTCCCTTGGTCAGATCGAATGAGCAGTTCTTC.

This chain links TRBV28 with TRBJ1-5; maybe TRBD1 (6 bases). CDR1 and CDR2 from the germline V gene are MDHEN and SYDVKM. This CDR3 has 15 amino acids. Trimming took 6 bases from V and 3 from J, leaving 15 bases between them. Here the CDR3 reads CASRGTSGPNQPQHF. The CDR3 DNA is TGTGCCAGCAGGGGGACATCTGGGCCCAATCAGCCCCAGCATTTT.

V gene TRBV30 combines with J gene TRBJ2-7; D call uncertain. This CDR3 is built from 13 residues. Germline CDR1 and CDR2: GTSNPN and SVGIG (reference sequence). CDR3 sequence: CARTESMAYEQYF. Here the CDR3 DNA reads TGTGCTCGGACCGAGAGCATGGCCTACGAGCAGTACTTC.

The gene calls are TRBV28 and TRBJ1-6; 8 bases match TRBD1. V gave up 6 bases and J gave up 0 bases; unmatched junction bases: 4. Germline assignment: CDR1 MDHEN and CDR2 SYDVKM. The CDR3 contains 16 residues. The CDR3 DNA reads as TGTGCCAGCAGCCGGGACAGGAGCTCCTATAATTCACCCCTCCACTTT. This gives the protein CASSRDRSSYNSPLHF.

Here the CDR3 DNA reads TGCGCCAGCAGCCAAGCTGGGGATAATTCACCCCTCCACTTT. This gives the protein CASSQAGDNSPLHF. The V call is TRBV4-3, the J call TRBJ1-6; D uncertain. Germline V gene data show CDR1 as LGHNA and CDR2 as YSLEER. The CDR3 loop spans 14 amino acids. Trimming took 1 base from V and 5 from J, leaving 6 bases between them.

This chain connects TRBV6-1 to TRBJ1-1, with a possible D match to TRBD1 (6 bases). The CDR3 spans 14 residues. CDR1 and CDR2 from the germline V gene are MNHNS and SASEGT. Trimming took 2 bases from V and 5 from J, leaving 12 bases between them. CDR3 region: CASSETTGRTEAFF. The CDR3 DNA sequence: TGTGCCAGCAGTGAAACCACAGGGAGGACTGAAGCTTTCTTT.

The chain is built from TRBV6-5 and TRBJ2-7; no clear D gene. Between the trimmed V and J ends, which lost 4 bases and 3 bases, there was a span of 13 bases. The CDR3 is made up of 14 amino acids. Germline V lookup: CDR1 MNHEY, CDR2 SVGAGI. The CDR3 loop is CASSSGENHYEQYF. The CDR3 DNA reads TGTGCCAGCAGTTCGGGCGAGAACCACTACGAGCAGTACTTC.

The CDR3 nucleotides read TGTGCCAGCAGGATGTGGGGCGGCACAGATACGCAGTATTTT. Its protein is CASRMWGGTDTQYF. The chain has TRBV5-6 and TRBJ2-3; D is perhaps TRBD1 (5 bases). Germline assignment: CDR1 SGHDT and CDR2 YYEEEE. Trimming cost V 5 bases and J 1 base, with 11 bases left between them. CDR3 size: 14 residues.

The chain has TRBV7-9 and TRBJ1-4; 8 nucleotides line up with TRBD1. The V gene end was trimmed by 1 base and the J gene end by 2 bases; junction bases not matched to a gene: 6. The length of the CDR3 is 17 residues. Germline V gene data show CDR1 as SEHNR and CDR2 as FQNEAQ (reference sequence). DNA of the CDR3: TGTGCCAGCAGCTTAGGGGGCGCAGGGGGCACTAATGAAAAACTGTTTTTT. Translation gives CASSLGGAGGTNEKLFF.

The table lists this clone with a few counts. This sequence joins TRBV7-3 and TRBJ2-1; 8 bases fit TRBD1. This CDR3 comprises 13 residues. The germline V gene has CDR1 SGHTA and CDR2 FQGTGA. V shed 1 base, J shed 10 bases, and the junction held 3 bases outside the gene matches. The CDR3 spells CASSLRGTGEQFF. CDR3 DNA sequence: TGTGCCAGCAGCTTAAGAGGGACAGGCGAGCAGTTCTTC.